This TCR beta chain was sequenced in a study of CD8+CD57+ T cells in acquired aplastic anemia. The CDR3 contains 13 residues. Trimming removed 0 bases at V and 2 bases at J, with 8 bases between. The germline gives CDR1 DFQATT, CDR2 SNEGSKA (reference sequence). It was genomic DNA that served as the template for profiling TCR beta VDJ and CDR3. TCRdb called the reads again in MiXCR, with one record for every CDR3 protein. The sample shows approximately 150,000 distinct CDR3 sequences, roughly 48% of them seen only once. CD8+CD57+ cell expansion, shown by flow cytometry, had occurred in the patients selected for sequencing.

The receptor was derived from a human donor with aplastic anemia. This sequence joins TRBV20-1 and TRBJ2-7; weak D call: TRBD1 (5 bases). Sequenced input: sorted CD4+, CD8+, or CD8+CD57+ T cells (not recorded which) from PBMCs. The DNA for the CDR3 is TGCAGTGCTAGAGATCTGGACACCTACGAGCAGTACTTC. Encoded protein: CSARDLDTYEQYF.